This T cell receptor beta chain emerged from a study of T cell changes during pregnancy in multiple sclerosis. Trimming removed 7 bases at V and 2 bases at J, with 7 bases between. Germline CDR1 and CDR2: SGDLS and YYNGEE. This CDR3 is built from 13 residues. Sequencing was performed with immunoSEQ multiplex PCR; in TCRdb, only in-frame clones are kept and a portion is missing. In the table there are approximately 100,000 clones, roughly 90% of which are singletons. The chain recombines TRBV9 with TRBJ2-6; D is unresolved. This TCR was recovered from a female donor with multiple sclerosis, enrolled in a pregnancy study. The material was peripheral blood, obtained after pregnancy. The CDR3 nucleotides read TGTGCCAGCCGTCCAGCTGGGGCCAACGTCCTGACTTTC. Amino acids: CASRPAGANVLTF.